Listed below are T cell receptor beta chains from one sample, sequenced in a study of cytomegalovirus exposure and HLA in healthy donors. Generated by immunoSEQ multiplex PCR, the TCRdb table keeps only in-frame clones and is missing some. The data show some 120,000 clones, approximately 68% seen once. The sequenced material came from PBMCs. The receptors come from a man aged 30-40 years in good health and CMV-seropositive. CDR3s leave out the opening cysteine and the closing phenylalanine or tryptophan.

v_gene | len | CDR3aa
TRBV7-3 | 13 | ASSGNRGGLNEQF
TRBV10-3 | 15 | AISERTSGASYNEQF
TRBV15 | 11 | ATSRATGDPKF
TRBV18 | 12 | ASSPRGSTYEQY
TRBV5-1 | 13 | ASSFDTTGGDEQF
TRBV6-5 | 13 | ASRPTDNLNTEAF
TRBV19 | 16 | ASIPQGNYFSGANVLT
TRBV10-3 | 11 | ATLEGEGTEAF
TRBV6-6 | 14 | ASNPGTSGNEDEQY
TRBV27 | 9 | ASSFNIEQF
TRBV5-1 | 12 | ASNQPGENYEQY
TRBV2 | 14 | ASPATPGDGANVLT
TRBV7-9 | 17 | ASSLGGFGDRVNTGELF
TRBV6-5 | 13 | ASSRTGEFGQPQH
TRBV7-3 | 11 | ASSWGGGYGYT
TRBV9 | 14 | ASSEGLAGGEETQY
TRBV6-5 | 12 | ASSYQGGSYEQY
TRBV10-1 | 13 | ASRRNRAGANVLT
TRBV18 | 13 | ASSPRQGAGETQY
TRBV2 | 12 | ASSAGQGGDEQY
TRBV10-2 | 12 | ASSAGLAFYEQY
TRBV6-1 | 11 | ASKSGAGTEAF
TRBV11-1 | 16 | ASSLGTSGRAKYNEQF
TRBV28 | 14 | ASSPGLAGFTDTQY
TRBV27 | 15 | ASSLFGRGISTDTQY
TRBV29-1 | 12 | SVIYVGLGETQY
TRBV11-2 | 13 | ASSMLGVPPYEQY
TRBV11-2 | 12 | ASSFPPRGNTIY
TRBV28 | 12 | ASSFTGGTGELF
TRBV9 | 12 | ASTKGLAVIEQY
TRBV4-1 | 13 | ASSAGRGEGEKLF
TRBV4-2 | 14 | ASSLKSGTNTGELF
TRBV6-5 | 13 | ASSKVGQGIHEQF
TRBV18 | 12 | ASSPRLGQETQY
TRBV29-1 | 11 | SVPGLRPYEQY
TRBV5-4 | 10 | ASSRTDTEAF
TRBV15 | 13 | ATSRDGTTIYEQY
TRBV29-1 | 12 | SVDRGGGDTEAF
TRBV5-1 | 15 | ASSSKLDRGVRYEQY
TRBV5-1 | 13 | ASSWGGTTNEKLF
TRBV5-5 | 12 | ASSLEAGYNEQF
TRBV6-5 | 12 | ASSYVGGIYGYT
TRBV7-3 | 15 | ASSLTRGTANTGELF
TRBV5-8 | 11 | ASSLSGREEQF
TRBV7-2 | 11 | ASSLEQFRAQY
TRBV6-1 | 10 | ASSVSGYGYT
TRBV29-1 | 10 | SVRTGPETQY
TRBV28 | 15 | ASSRPFPTGANYGYT
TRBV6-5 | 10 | ASSSEGAEAF
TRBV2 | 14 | ASLISGIPSSYEQY
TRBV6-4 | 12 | ASSAGQSTGELF
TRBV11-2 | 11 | ASSPGGSYEQY
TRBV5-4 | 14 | ASSLGLGEIYNEQF
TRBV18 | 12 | ASSPRQGPYEQY
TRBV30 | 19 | AWSDTIDLGISWANTGELF
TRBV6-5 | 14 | ASSYLPGQGNTEAF
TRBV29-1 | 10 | SVEWGQDTQY
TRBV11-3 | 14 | ASSLDPSGWCNEQY
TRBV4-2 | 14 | ASSQEPGVGDEKLF
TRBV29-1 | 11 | SVARDRGGEQY